Here is one TCR beta chain with its context. Its specificity is unknown. The V end lost 1 base, the J end lost 0 bases, and 8 bases lay between the germline ends. CDR1 and CDR2 from the germline V gene are SGHDT and YYEEEE. CDR3 length: 15 residues. The data are from a study of shared clonotypes between healthy human individuals. Study-wide results and limits: Few donors limited the genetic and exposure-history diversity represented. Rarefaction analysis demonstrated incomplete sorted-subset sequencing notwithstanding large depth.

There were no recent acute infections or vaccinations among the donors, who were healthy HIV-negative adults. Genomic DNA from each subset was divided evenly over several immunoSEQ plates. Profiled with immunoSEQ multiplex PCR; TCRdb holds only in-frame clones, not every one. The sample lists approximately 500,000 clones; 90% to 97% were seen once. The sample taken for sequencing was naive CD4+ T cells sorted from blood. This sample's subset: CD45RA+ positively selected. The chain uses TRBV5-6 and TRBJ2-1, with D possibly being TRBD1 or TRBD2 (5 bases each). This TCR was sampled from a woman younger than 45 in good health. CDR3 sequence (DNA): TGTGCCAGCAGCTTGAAGGGGAGCTCCTACAATGAGCAGTTCTTC. Translating gives CASSLKGSSYNEQFF.